This T cell receptor beta chain was observed in a study of blood T cells in healthy people across ages (dated by TCRdb to between 2015 and 2017). The study in broad terms: In model experiments, roughly one uniquely barcoded TCR beta cDNA molecule per two T cells was captured by template switching. Using deep sequencing normalized with unique cDNA molecular identifiers, the study measured how TCR beta repertoire diversity changes with age. The donors were divided into four age groups: young (average around 16 years), middle-aged (under 40), aged (about 60) and long-lived (about 90). To avoid experimental bias, donors of different ages were spread randomly across the sequencing lanes. Using the same blood draw, the study looked at two additional independent replicas of 1 million unique cDNA reads for two donors, one aged 18 to 29 and the other aged 80 or older.

This clonotype was seen a handful of times. Its antigen has not been determined. Qualities for individual bases were not recorded, and no much larger clone is one base off. The roughly 39 donors, aged 6 to 90 years, were systemically healthy Caucasian individuals from Russia. Approximately 9.3 milliliters of peripheral blood were collected from each donor into EDTA-treated Vacutainer tubes. Ficoll-Paque density-gradient centrifugation was used to isolate PBMCs, with at least 7 million obtained per sample. Trizol reagent was used to extract total RNA from the PBMCs, yielding at least 5 micrograms per sample. For every donor, an aliquot of PBMCs went through flow cytometry to measure the percentages of naive CD45RAhigh/CD27high T cells. The CDR3 starts with the cysteine, ends with the phenylalanine, and has 12 residues. This entry keeps only the CDR3 DNA: 36 bases, framed from base 1. Between the V and J ends, shortened by 5 bases and 7 bases respectively, the junction contains 9 bases.

Broad study findings and their caveats: Bulk unsorted PBMC profiling prevented conclusive comparison of naive and antigen-experienced compartments. As age increased, observed TCR beta diversity per million T cells dropped in a roughly linear way, and a significant reduction was already evident by age roughly 40. The long-lived group showed more naive CD4+ T cells, fewer expanded clones and increased TCR diversity than the aged group, suggesting age selection. The CMV infection status of donors was not known, potentially confounding age-related changes in expanded clonotypes. The percentage of naive T cells measured by flow cytometry correlated strongly with observed TCR beta diversity. Total diversity estimates from one million sequenced T cells were considered lower bounds and underestimates.

Receptors were amplified or captured by 5' RACE. Sequencing was carried out with an Illumina HiSeq 2500. A second PCR of roughly 6 to 12 cycles was performed with a sample-barcoded 5' primer and a J-beta primer mix. A unique molecular identifier was introduced onto each TCR beta cDNA molecule by a template-switch 5' adaptor carrying 12 random nucleotides. Each sample yielded at least 2.5 million CDR3-containing paired-end reads. All of the RNA was converted into first-strand cDNA using the Mint cDNA synthesis kit, with a TRBC-specific oligonucleotide serving as the primer. After uracil-DNA glycosylase treatment, a first 18-cycle PCR used universal primers M1SS and BC2_uni_R on all cDNA. The published analysis was carried out like this. Normalization of each sample was performed by random selection of 1 million high-quality reads, each carrying a distinct molecular identifier. Reads sharing molecular identifiers were discarded rather than binned into consensus sequences. MiTCR, set to a Q25 quality threshold and the strictest error-elimination algorithm, was used for CDR3 identification, clonotype clustering and error correction. A nonparametric unseen species model with Euler transformation was used to estimate a lower bound on total TCR beta diversity. TCRdb reworked the public reads: Q25 trimming with fastp, MiXCR clone assembly, productive beta chains retained. Identical CDR3 protein sequences are pooled into one entry, listed with their most common genes and DNA. The V and J calls reflect TCRdb's pipeline rather than the authors' work. For this sample the table gives over a million distinct CDR3 sequences, of which about 45% were detected only once. The top ten hold more than 4% of the sample.

The sequence was obtained from a woman in her late teens or twenties in good health. Sequencing was carried out using blood. The chain is made from TRBV12-3 or TRBV12-4 and TRBJ2-1; the D gene is perhaps TRBD2, on 5 matching bases. The sequenced DNA is TGTGCCAGCAGTCCTCTAGCTAATGAGCAGTTCTTC. Translated, this is CASSPLANEQFF.